This T cell receptor (beta chain) is drawn from a study of blood T cell repertoires in COVID-19. Study-wide context: The origin of the acute and convalescent COVID-19 samples was the United States, Italy and Spain.

Authors' analysis steps: Cell counts per sample came from amplifying reference gene primers. Only in-frame clones appear in the TCRdb table, and some are missing; sequencing was by immunoSEQ multiplex PCR. Clone size and the V and J calls come from that table; the DNA yielded D and trimming. The sample has 140,000 to 150,000 clones, approximately 92% seen once. The CDR3 consists of 14 residues. CDR1 SGDLS and CDR2 YYNGEE come from the germline V gene. J was trimmed by 9 bases and V by 4 bases; bases with no gene match: 8. Sequences were obtained from peripheral blood. The chain employs TRBV9 and TRBJ2-1; 9 bases align to TRBD1. This clonotype was obtained from a woman between 55 and 75 years old with active COVID-19. In DNA, the CDR3 is TGTGCCAGCAGCACCCGGGACAGGGCTGGTGAGCAGTTCTTC. It specifies CASSTRDRAGEQFF.